This TCR beta chain is from a study of CD8+CD57+ T cells in acquired aplastic anemia. All sequencing subjects had displayed CD8+CD57+ cell expansion on flow cytometry. Germline CDR1 reads SGHDN; CDR2 reads FVKESK. The length of the CDR3 is 15 residues. V was clipped by 10 bases and J by 2 bases, with 17 bases between them. CDR3 and TCR beta VDJ profiling relied on genomic DNA as the template. TCRdb analysed the reads with MiXCR anew, one entry per CDR3 protein. The sample gives around 200,000 distinct CDR3 sequences, nearly 50% of which show up once; 10% to 15% is in the top ten. The TCR originated in a human donor with aplastic anemia. The rearrangement links TRBV14 to TRBJ2-2; D might be TRBD1 (7 bases). Sequencing was carried out using sorted CD4+, CD8+, or CD8+CD57+ T cells (not recorded which) from PBMCs. The CDR3 coding sequence is TGTGCCAACACGACCAGGGGGGCAAACACCGGGGAGCTGTTTTTT. This encodes CANTTRGANTGELFF. Based on the CDR3 plus reference TRBV14 and TRBJ2-2, the full variable domain is EAGVTQFPSHSVIEKGQTVTLRCDPISGHDNLYWYRRVMGKEIKFLLHFVKESKQDESGMPNNRFLAERTGGTYSTLKVQPAELEDSGVYFCANTTRGANTGELFFGEGSRLTVL.